A single sample is the source of the 15 T cell receptor beta chains below, sequenced in a study of blood T cell repertoires in COVID-19. Assay: immunoSEQ multiplex PCR; the TCRdb copy retains only in-frame clones and omits some. Of 250,000 to 300,000 clones in the sample, almost 90% were seen once. The sample was peripheral blood. These receptors were collected from a woman under 40 with COVID-19, enrolled during active disease.

The V gene is TRBV5-4, the J gene TRBJ2-6, with TRBD1 matching over 8 bases. The junction had 8 bases not matched to a gene; V was cut back by 3 bases and J by 0 bases. CDR1 and CDR2 from the germline V gene are SGHNT and YYREEE (reference sequence). This CDR3 is 18 amino acids long. This CDR3 is CASSWRQGRHSGANVLTF. CDR3 nucleotide sequence: TGTGCCAGCAGCTGGAGACAGGGGCGCCACTCTGGGGCCAACGTCCTGACTTTC. The variable domain in full, completed from reference TRBV5-4 and TRBJ2-6, reads ETGVTQSPTHLIKTRGQQVTLRCSSQSGHNTVSWYQQALGQGPQFIFQYYREEENGRGNFPPRFSGLQFPNYSSELNVNALELDDSALYLCASSWRQGRHSGANVLTFGAGSRLTVL.

The rearrangement joins TRBV5-6 to TRBJ1-3; D not resolved. V was trimmed by 1 base and J by 3 bases, leaving 8 bases between them. The CDR3 covers 14 residues. Germline CDR1 reads SGHDT; CDR2 reads YYEEEE. CDR3 bases: TGTGCCAGCAGCTTGAGAGACTTTGGAAACACCATATATTTT. It is translated as CASSLRDFGNTIYF.

The chain uses TRBV19 and TRBJ2-7, with 10 bases lining up with TRBD2. Germline CDR1 LNHDA, CDR2 SQIVND (reference sequence). The ends lost 0 bases at V and 6 bases at J; junction bases unmatched: 2. CDR3 length: 14 amino acids. CDR3 loop: CASSIELAGREQYF. CDR3 coding DNA: TGTGCCAGTAGTATAGAACTAGCGGGACGCGAGCAGTACTTC.

The genes are TRBV6-2 or TRBV6-3 and TRBJ1-2; D might be TRBD1 (6 bases). Germline loops: CDR1 MNHEY, CDR2 SVGEGT. The CDR3 totals 14 residues. The V and J ends lost 5 bases and 0 bases respectively, with 10 bases between them. This CDR3 reads CASSRDTTNYGYTF. The CDR3 DNA follows: TGTGCCAGCAGTCGGGACACAACTAACTATGGCTACACCTTC.

A few counts support this clone. The rearrangement links TRBV29-1 to TRBJ2-5; maybe TRBD1 (6 bases). Germline V CDR1 and CDR2: SQVTM, ANQGSEA. Trimming cost V 8 bases and J 1 base, with 11 bases left between them. This CDR3 region has 12 residues. The CDR3 reads CSSGHLQETQYF. The CDR3 DNA reads TGCAGCTCGGGACATCTCCAAGAGACCCAGTACTTC.

This rearrangement joins TRBV9 to TRBJ1-1; D unresolved. The germline V gene has CDR1 SGDLS and CDR2 YYNGEE. V was clipped by 7 bases and J by 11 bases, with 18 bases between them. This CDR3 is built from 12 residues. The CDR3 protein is CASSRDGIGAFF. The CDR3 region has the DNA TGTGCCAGCTCCCGGGATGGTATCGGGGCTTTCTTT.

The V gene is TRBV28, the J gene TRBJ1-1; D gene unclear. Germline lookup yields CDR1 MDHEN and CDR2 SYDVKM. The CDR3 runs to 11 residues. V was trimmed by 5 bases and J by 8 bases, leaving 9 bases between them. In DNA form, the CDR3 reads TGTGCCAGCAGTGTCCGCGCCGAAGCTTTCTTT. Residues: CASSVRAEAFF.

To note about this clone: Other DNA sequences in the sample encode the same CDR3. The chain is built from TRBV7-8 and TRBJ2-1; TRBD2 agrees at 13 bases. Germline V lookup: CDR1 SGHVS, CDR2 FQNEAQ. The CDR3 runs 15 residues. J lost 7 bases, V lost 5 bases, and 5 bases had no gene match. CDR3 bases: TGTGCCAGCAGCCCTCGGACTAGCGGGAGAAATGAGCAGTTCTTC. This encodes CASSPRTSGRNEQFF.

The DNA of the CDR3 is TGTGCCAGCAGCGTGGCTCCTTTATACGAGCAGTACTTC. Translation: CASSVAPLYEQYF. The chain is built from TRBV9 and TRBJ2-7; D unclear. This CDR3 comprises 13 residues. Germline V gives CDR1 SGDLS, CDR2 YYNGEE. V was clipped by 2 bases and J by 4 bases, with 10 bases between them.

The chain links TRBV6-5 to TRBJ2-3; 7 nucleotides agree with TRBD1. Germline values: CDR1 MNHEY, CDR2 SVGAGI. The CDR3 extends over 15 amino acids. The J segment lost 5 bases and the V segment lost 7 bases, leaving 12 bases of the junction unmatched. DNA of the CDR3: TGTGCCAGCACTTCGGGAAGGGGGCAGGGAGATACGCAGTATTTT. Its protein is CASTSGRGQGDTQYF.

A single count supports this clone. This chain connects TRBV27 to TRBJ2-1; the match to TRBD2 covers 13 bases. CDR3 length: 17 amino acids. V was clipped by 3 bases and J by 2 bases; unmatched bases: 4. Germline CDR1 reads MNHEY; CDR2 reads SMNVEV (reference sequence). The CDR3 sequence is CASSFGLAGAPYNEQFF. As DNA, the CDR3 is TGTGCCAGCAGTTTCGGACTAGCGGGAGCACCCTACAATGAGCAGTTCTTC.

The V gene is TRBV7-9, the J gene TRBJ2-3; 8 nucleotides match TRBD1. Germline V gene lookup returns CDR1 SEHNR and CDR2 FQNEAQ (reference sequence). This CDR3 has 14 amino acids. The ends lost 1 base at V and 4 bases at J; junction bases unmatched: 1. CDR3 protein: CASSLVQGADTQYF. The CDR3 DNA sequence: TGTGCCAGCAGCTTAGTACAGGGGGCAGATACGCAGTATTTT.

The V gene is TRBV5-6, the J gene TRBJ2-7, with TRBD2 as a possible D gene (6 bases). Trimming pared 3 bases from V and 1 base from J, leaving 14 bases between. Germline V CDR1 and CDR2: SGHDT, YYEEEE. The CDR3 has 15 amino acids. The CDR3 nucleotides read TGTGCCAGCAGCTCCGAGGGTCGGGGGTCCTACGAGCAGTACTTC. It encodes CASSSEGRGSYEQYF.

The chain has TRBV18 and TRBJ1-1, with 9 bases matching TRBD1. CDR1 KGHSH and CDR2 LQKENI come from the germline V gene. The CDR3 covers 15 residues. With V trimmed by 1 base and J by 6 bases, 6 bases remained unmatched. The CDR3 DNA is TGTGCCAGCTCACCACTGGGACAGGGAGGCGCTGAAGCTTTCTTT. Amino acid sequence: CASSPLGQGGAEAFF.

The rearrangement joins TRBV19 to TRBJ1-2; D unresolved. The CDR3 runs to 13 residues. Germline loops: CDR1 LNHDA, CDR2 SQIVND (reference sequence). The ends were cut back, 7 bases at V and 8 bases at J, with 17 bases in the middle. The CDR3 here is CASTETPRGGYTF. The CDR3 region has the DNA TGTGCCAGTACCGAAACCCCCCGGGGAGGCTACACCTTC.